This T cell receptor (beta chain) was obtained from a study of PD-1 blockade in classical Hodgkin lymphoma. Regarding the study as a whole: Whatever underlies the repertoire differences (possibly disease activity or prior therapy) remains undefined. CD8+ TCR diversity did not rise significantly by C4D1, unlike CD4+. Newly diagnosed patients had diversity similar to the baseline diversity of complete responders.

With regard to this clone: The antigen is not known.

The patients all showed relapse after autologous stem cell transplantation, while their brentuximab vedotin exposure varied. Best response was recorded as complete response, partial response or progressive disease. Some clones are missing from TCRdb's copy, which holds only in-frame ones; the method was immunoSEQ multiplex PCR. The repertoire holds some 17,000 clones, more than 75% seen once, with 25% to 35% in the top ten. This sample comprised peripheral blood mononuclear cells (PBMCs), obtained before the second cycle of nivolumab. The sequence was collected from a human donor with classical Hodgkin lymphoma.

The CDR3 protein is CASSPKGRETREQYF. CDR3 DNA: TGCGCCAGCAGCCCGAAAGGGCGGGAAACGCGGGAGCAGTACTTC. This chain connects TRBV4-1 to TRBJ2-7, with D perhaps matching TRBD2 (6 bases). Trimming stripped 4 bases from V and 7 bases from J, with 20 bases between. Germline V gene data show CDR1 as MGHRA and CDR2 as YSYEKL. The CDR3 loop spans 15 amino acids.